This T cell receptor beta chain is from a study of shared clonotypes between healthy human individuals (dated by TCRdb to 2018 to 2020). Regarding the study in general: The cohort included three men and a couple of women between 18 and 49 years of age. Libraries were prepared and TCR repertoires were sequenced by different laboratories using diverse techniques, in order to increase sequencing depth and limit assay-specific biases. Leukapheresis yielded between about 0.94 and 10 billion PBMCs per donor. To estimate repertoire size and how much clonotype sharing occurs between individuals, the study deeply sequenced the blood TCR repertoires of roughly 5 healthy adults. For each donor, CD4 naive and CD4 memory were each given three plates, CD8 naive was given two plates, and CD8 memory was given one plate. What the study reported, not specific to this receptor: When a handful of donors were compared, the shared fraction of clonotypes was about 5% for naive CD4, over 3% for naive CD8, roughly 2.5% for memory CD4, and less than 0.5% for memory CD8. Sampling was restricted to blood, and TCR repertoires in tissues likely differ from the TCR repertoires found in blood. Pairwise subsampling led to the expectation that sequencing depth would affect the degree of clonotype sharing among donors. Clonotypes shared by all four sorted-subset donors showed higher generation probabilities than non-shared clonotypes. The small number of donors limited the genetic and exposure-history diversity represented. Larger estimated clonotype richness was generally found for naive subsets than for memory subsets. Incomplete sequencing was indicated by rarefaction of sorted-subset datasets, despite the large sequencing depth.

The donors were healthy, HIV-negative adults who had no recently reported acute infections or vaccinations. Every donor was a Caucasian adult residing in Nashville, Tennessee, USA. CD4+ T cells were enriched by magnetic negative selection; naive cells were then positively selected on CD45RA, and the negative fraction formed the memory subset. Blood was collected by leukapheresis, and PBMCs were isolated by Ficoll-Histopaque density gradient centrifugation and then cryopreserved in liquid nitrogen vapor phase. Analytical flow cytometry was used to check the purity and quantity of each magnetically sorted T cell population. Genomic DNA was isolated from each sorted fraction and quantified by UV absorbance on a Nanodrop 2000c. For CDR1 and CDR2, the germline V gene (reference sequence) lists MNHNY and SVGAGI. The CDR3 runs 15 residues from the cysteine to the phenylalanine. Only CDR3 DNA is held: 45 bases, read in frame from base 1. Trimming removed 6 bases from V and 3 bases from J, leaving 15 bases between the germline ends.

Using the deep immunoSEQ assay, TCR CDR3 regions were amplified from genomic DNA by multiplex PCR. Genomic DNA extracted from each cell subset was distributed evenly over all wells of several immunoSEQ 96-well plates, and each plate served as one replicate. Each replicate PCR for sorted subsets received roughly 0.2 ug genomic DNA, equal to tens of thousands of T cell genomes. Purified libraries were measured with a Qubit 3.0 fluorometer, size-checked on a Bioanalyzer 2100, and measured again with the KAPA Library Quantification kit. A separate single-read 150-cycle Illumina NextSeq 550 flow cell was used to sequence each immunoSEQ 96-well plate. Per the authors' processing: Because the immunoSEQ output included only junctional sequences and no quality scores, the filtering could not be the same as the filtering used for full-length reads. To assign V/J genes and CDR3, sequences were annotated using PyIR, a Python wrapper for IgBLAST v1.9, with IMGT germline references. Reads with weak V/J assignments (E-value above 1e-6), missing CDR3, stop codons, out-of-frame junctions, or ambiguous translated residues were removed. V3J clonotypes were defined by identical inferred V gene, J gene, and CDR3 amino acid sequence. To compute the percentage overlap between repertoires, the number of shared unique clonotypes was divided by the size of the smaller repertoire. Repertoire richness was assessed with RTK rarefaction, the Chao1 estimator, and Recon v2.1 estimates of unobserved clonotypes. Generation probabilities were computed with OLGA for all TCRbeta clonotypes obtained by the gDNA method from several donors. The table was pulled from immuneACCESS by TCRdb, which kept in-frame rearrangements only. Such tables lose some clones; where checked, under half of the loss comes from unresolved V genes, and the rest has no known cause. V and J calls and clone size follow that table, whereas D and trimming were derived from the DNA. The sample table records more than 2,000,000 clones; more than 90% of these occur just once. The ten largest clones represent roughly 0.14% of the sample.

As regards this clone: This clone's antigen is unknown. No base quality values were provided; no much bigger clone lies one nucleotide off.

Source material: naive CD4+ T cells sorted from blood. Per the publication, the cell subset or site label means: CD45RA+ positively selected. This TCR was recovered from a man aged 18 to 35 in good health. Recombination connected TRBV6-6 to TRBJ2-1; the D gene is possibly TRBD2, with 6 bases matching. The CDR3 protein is CASRTGTLNYNEQFF. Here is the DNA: TGTGCCAGCAGGACCGGGACTCTCAACTACAATGAGCAGTTCTTC.